This T cell receptor beta chain was found in a study of molecular identifiers for immune sequencing clone quantification. Study-level background: Replicate RNA came from around 18,000 or 91,000 naive CD8 cells and was split five ways, and four parts were sequenced. The study's findings and limits: Spiked TCR RNA from one Jurkat cell reportedly showed up when mixed among some 1 million naive cells.

The sample holds many counts of this clonotype. As yet, its antigen is unknown. This CDR3 comprises 13 residues. Looked up from germline, CDR1 is SGHTA and CDR2 is FQGNSA. The ends were cut back, 3 bases at V and 3 bases at J, with 9 bases in the middle. Isolation of naive CD8 T cells was achieved by sorting on a CD8+CD4-CCR7+CD45RA+ phenotype. Previously described methods with listed TCR primers produced the bulk TCR libraries. TCRdb re-called the PCR reads with MiXCR, one entry per CDR3 protein. Of about 640,000 distinct CDR3 sequences listed, 20% were seen once; the top ten hold 0.85% to 0.9%. Sequencing was carried out using naive CD8+ T cells from blood, with Jurkat cell RNA spiked in. Subset meaning: FACS-sorted CD8+CD4-CCR7+CD45RA+ naive T cells. This sequence originates from a human donor in good health. Some libraries in this study had Jurkat cell RNA spiked in. The chain is built from TRBV7-2 and TRBJ2-7, with D unresolved. The CDR3 DNA follows: TGTGCCAGCAGCTTTGAAGTGGGCTACGAGCAGTACTTC. It codes for CASSFEVGYEQYF.